These 20 T cell receptor beta chains originate from one sample sequenced in a study of spatial heterogeneity in lung cancer. General study findings and limits: Counts of expanded intratumoral alpha and beta TCRs tracked tumor mutation counts.

These receptors have no known antigen. One entry per CDR3 protein results from TCRdb running MiXCR on the 5' RACE reads. The sample lists about 3,500 distinct CDR3 sequences, about 25% occurring once. Stated time point: sample taken at primary tumor resection. The sequences come from lung tumor tissue, collected at surgery. The origin of the receptors is a male donor with early-stage non-small cell lung cancer.

By proportion, this clonotype is medium-sized (0.01 to 0.1%). The rearrangement uses TRBV7-9 and TRBJ2-7; a possible D gene is TRBD2 (6 bases). The V end was cut by 5 bases, the J end by 4 bases, with 18 bases between. The CDR3 consists of 15 residues. Looked up from germline, CDR1 is SEHNR and CDR2 is FQNEAQ (reference sequence). CDR3 DNA sequence: TGTGCCAGCAGCCCCGGGGGAGGATACAATTACGAGCAGTACTTC. It translates to CASSPGGGYNYEQYF. Full variable domain (missing parts from reference TRBV7-9 and TRBJ2-7): DTGVSQNPRHKITKRGQNVTFRCDPISEHNRLYWYRQTLGQGPEFLTYFQNEAQLEKSRLLSDRFSAERPKGSFSTLEIQRTEQGDSAMYLCASSPGGGYNYEQYFGPGTRLTVT.

This chain joins TRBV2 and TRBJ2-5; 9 bases map to TRBD2. The CDR3 is 15 amino acids. Germline V CDR1 and CDR2: SNHLY, FYNNEI. V trimming: 7 bases; J trimming: 0 bases; junction bases outside the gene matches: 6. In nucleotides, the CDR3 is TGTGCCAGCAAGCCTATAGCGGGGGACCAAGAGACCCAGTACTTC. Its protein product is CASKPIAGDQETQYF.

This clonotype rates as medium-sized. The chain couples TRBV18 to TRBJ2-5; D call uncertain. Germline CDR1 is KGHSH and CDR2 is LQKENI. This CDR3 has 13 amino acids. V was trimmed by 2 bases and J by 0 bases, leaving 4 bases between them. The CDR3 region has the DNA TGTGCCAGCTCACCAGGGTACCAAGAGACCCAGTACTTC. This encodes CASSPGYQETQYF.

This clonotype is large in the sample. J is TRBJ2-3 and V is TRBV7-2; the match to TRBD2 covers 14 bases. The CDR3 covers 16 residues. The germline V gene encodes CDR1 SGHTA and CDR2 FQGNSA. Unmatched junction bases numbered 8, after V lost 7 bases and J lost 5 bases. The CDR3: CASTPGLAGAGDTQYF. The CDR3, as DNA: TGTGCCAGCACTCCGGGACTAGCGGGAGCCGGAGATACGCAGTATTTT.

By frequency in the sample, this clonotype is medium-sized. The J gene is TRBJ1-3, the V gene TRBV28, with unresolved D. Germline V gene data show CDR1 as MDHEN and CDR2 as SYDVKM. CDR3 length: 14 residues. Trimming shortened V by 3 bases and J by 0 bases, and 6 bases separated the two germline ends. Written as DNA, the CDR3 is TGTGCCAGCAGTTTCTTAAGCTCTGGAAACACCATATATTTT. The encoded protein is CASSFLSSGNTIYF.

To note about this clonotype: One base away lies a much larger clone, so this may be a sequencing read error. V is TRBV19 and J is TRBJ2-1; D possibly corresponds to TRBD2 (5 bases). Germline CDR1 reads LNHDA; CDR2 reads SQIVND (reference sequence). Deletions cut 3 bases from V and 6 bases from J, with 18 bases between. The CDR3 length is 16 residues. CDR3 residues: CASSMGIRGSPNEQFF. The CDR3 DNA follows: TGTGCCAGTAGTATGGGCATACGGGGTAGCCCCAATGAGCAGTTCTTC.

The chain carries TRBV10-3 and TRBJ2-5, with D unclear. The germline V and J ends were trimmed by 4 bases and 1 base, with 10 bases remaining between them. The CDR3 has 14 amino acids. Germline lookup yields CDR1 ENHRY and CDR2 SYGVKD. CDR3 DNA: TGTGCCATCAGTGCGGCGCCTGGCCAAGAGACCCAGTACTTC. Translating gives CAISAAPGQETQYF.

In its sample, this clonotype is medium-sized (0.01 to 0.1%). The chain is built from TRBV28 and TRBJ1-3; D possibly corresponds to TRBD1 (6 bases). The CDR3 is made up of 16 amino acids. Germline-derived CDR1 and CDR2 are MDHEN and SYDVKM. Trimming removed 5 bases from V and 0 bases from J, with 14 bases in between. CDR3 amino acids: CASSLRQVYSGNTIYF. The DNA of the CDR3 is TGTGCCAGCAGTCTAAGACAGGTGTACTCTGGAAACACCATATATTTT.

This clonotype was picked up a small number of times. The V gene is TRBV10-2, the J gene TRBJ2-7, with D unclear. The length of the CDR3 is 11 residues. The V end was cut by 5 bases, the J end by 5 bases, with 7 bases between. Germline CDR1 and CDR2: WSHSY and SAAADI. CDR3 protein: CASSSVNEQYF. DNA of the CDR3: TGCGCCAGCAGTTCAGTAAACGAGCAGTACTTC.

This rearrangement joins TRBV30 to TRBJ2-3; D is undetermined. Germline V gene data show CDR1 as GTSNPN and CDR2 as SVGIG (reference sequence). This CDR3 contains 11 residues. Trimming cost V 3 bases and J 2 bases, with 3 bases left between them. CDR3 amino acids: CAWSHTDTQYF. The CDR3 DNA is TGTGCCTGGAGCCACACAGATACGCAGTATTTT.

This clonotype is deemed medium-sized. This chain uses TRBV6-5 with TRBJ2-1; TRBD2 matches at 10 bases. V lost 2 bases and J lost 9; bases outside the gene matches: 7. The CDR3 length is 15 residues. Germline V gene sequence: CDR1 MNHEY, CDR2 SVGAGI. As DNA, the CDR3 is TGTGCCAGCAGTTACCGAGCGGGAGGGAGCGGTGAGCAGTTCTTC. Translating gives CASSYRAGGSGEQFF.

This chain joins TRBV4-2 and TRBJ2-7, with no clear D. V was pared by 0 bases and J by 7 bases, with 19 bases between. The CDR3 runs to 16 residues. Per germline, CDR1 LGHNA and CDR2 YNFKEQ. Here the CDR3 DNA reads TGTGCCAGCAGCCAAGAAGTCCGGATACCAGCCAGGGAGCAGTACTTC. This sequence encodes CASSQEVRIPAREQYF.

V is TRBV20-1 and J is TRBJ2-4; possibly TRBD2 for D (6 bases). The CDR3 consists of 15 residues. Trimming pared 1 base from V and 8 bases from J, leaving 18 bases between. From germline, CDR1 is DFQATT and CDR2 SNEGSKA (reference sequence). Written as DNA, the CDR3 is TGCAGTGCTAGAGTCCCCGGTGGGGGGAAAGACATTCAGTACTTC. Translated, it gives CSARVPGGGKDIQYF.

Within the sample, this clonotype is medium-sized. The V gene is TRBV2, the J gene TRBJ2-2; D call uncertain. The germline V gene encodes CDR1 SNHLY and CDR2 FYNNEI. With 6 bases removed from V and 7 bases from J, the gap between germline ends came to 6 bases. The CDR3 has 11 residues. DNA for the CDR3: TGTGCCAGCAGCGAGTACGGGGAGCTGTTTTTT. Translating it yields CASSEYGELFF.

This sequence joins TRBV7-2 and TRBJ2-1, with D perhaps TRBD1 or TRBD2 (6 bases each). The CDR3 consists of 15 residues. Germline CDR1 is SGHTA and CDR2 is FQGNSA. V lost 1 base and J lost 3, with 10 bases in between. CDR3 amino acids: CASSLGGAFYNEQFF. Written as DNA, the CDR3 is TGTGCCAGCAGCTTAGGGGGGGCCTTCTACAATGAGCAGTTCTTC.

This clonotype rates as medium-sized (0.01 to 0.1%). V usage is TRBV7-8 and J usage is TRBJ2-7; 13 bases line up with TRBD2. CDR1 and CDR2 from the germline V gene are SGHVS and FQNEAQ. This CDR3 contains 17 residues. Trimming cost V 8 bases and J 1 base; bases outside gene matches: 11. As DNA, the CDR3 is TGTGCCAGCCAGCGGACAGGGACTAGCGGGGAATCCTACGAGCAGTACTTC. Its protein is CASQRTGTSGESYEQYF.

The count of this clonotype is one. The J gene is TRBJ2-4, the V gene TRBV7-9; TRBD1 matches at 7 bases. Germline lookup yields CDR1 SEHNR and CDR2 FQNEAQ (reference sequence). The junction had 7 bases not matched to a gene; V was cut back by 11 bases and J by 3 bases. The CDR3 runs 13 residues. The CDR3 sequence is CAGETGIKNIQYF. The CDR3 region has the DNA TGTGCCGGTGAGACAGGGATCAAAAACATTCAGTACTTC.

The rearrangement joins TRBV7-6 to TRBJ2-1; TRBD1 matches at 7 bases. In germline, CDR1 is SGHVS, CDR2 FNYEAQ. J was trimmed by 9 bases and V by 3 bases; bases with no gene match: 11. The CDR3 sequence is 15 residues long. CDR3 residues: CASSFRDRSTSEQFF. The CDR3 coding sequence is TGTGCCAGCAGCTTCCGGGACAGAAGTACTAGTGAGCAGTTCTTC.

This clonotype was counted a single time. The gene calls are TRBV20-1 and TRBJ2-5, with 13 nucleotides matching TRBD2. V was clipped by 6 bases and J by 1 base; unmatched bases: 2. CDR3 length equals 14 residues. Germline CDR1 DFQATT, CDR2 SNEGSKA (reference sequence). For the CDR3, the DNA is TGCAGTGCGACTAGCGGGAGGCCCCAAGAGACCCAGTACTTC. It encodes CSATSGRPQETQYF.

The J gene is TRBJ1-3, the V gene TRBV28; no definite D call. The V end was cut by 3 bases, the J end by 4 bases, with 4 bases between. CDR1 and CDR2 from the germline V gene are MDHEN and SYDVKM. The CDR3 has 12 residues. CDR3 protein: CASSLEGNTIYF. As DNA, the CDR3 is TGTGCCAGCAGTTTGGAAGGAAACACCATATATTTT.